The 8 T cell receptor beta chains presented below share a single source sample, sequenced in a study of cytomegalovirus exposure and HLA in healthy donors. The repertoire was sequenced with immunoSEQ multiplex PCR; TCRdb's copy has only in-frame clones and lacks some. The profile shows roughly 77,000 clones, 85% to 95% of them singletons. The sample consisted of PBMCs. The origin of the receptors is a woman younger than 35 in good health and CMV-seronegative.

J is TRBJ2-7 and V is TRBV6-1; 8 bases map to TRBD2. The CDR3 runs to 15 residues. Germline-derived CDR1 and CDR2 are MNHNS and SASEGT. J gave up 3 bases and V 3 bases, and 7 bases lay outside the gene matches. For the CDR3, the DNA is TGTGCCAGCAGTGAGCGGGGGGACCGGCTCTACGAGCAGTACTTC. Translated: CASSERGDRLYEQYF.

This rearrangement joins TRBV2 to TRBJ2-1; the D is unclear. CDR3 size: 13 residues. CDR1 is SNHLY and CDR2 is FYNNEI in the germline V gene. V was trimmed by 3 bases and J by 5 bases, leaving 8 bases between them. The CDR3 region has the DNA TGTGCCAGCAGTGAGCTACTCAACAATGAGCAGTTCTTC. It yields the protein CASSELLNNEQFF.

The V call is TRBV20-1, the J call TRBJ2-7; D unclear. This CDR3 comprises 11 residues. From germline, CDR1 is DFQATT and CDR2 SNEGSKA (reference sequence). The V end was cut by 8 bases, the J end by 4 bases, with 12 bases between. The CDR3 region has the DNA TGCAGTCCGGGTCTACGTTACGAGCAGTACTTC. This codes for CSPGLRYEQYF.

This chain uses TRBV11-3 with TRBJ2-1, with a tentative D call TRBD2 (6 bases). Looked up from germline, CDR1 is SGHNT and CDR2 is YENEEA. V shed 5 bases and J shed 0 bases, with 14 bases lying between them. This CDR3 comprises 16 residues. CDR3 sequence (DNA): TGTGCCAGCAGCCGCCGGGTGCGGGGCTCCTACAATGAGCAGTTCTTC. It codes for CASSRRVRGSYNEQFF.

The J gene is TRBJ2-3, the V gene TRBV2; 11 positions match TRBD2. Trimming at V came to 8 bases and at J to 0 bases, leaving 7 bases not matched to a gene. The V gene's germline CDR1 is SNHLY and CDR2 FYNNEI. CDR3 size: 16 residues. The CDR3 nucleotides are TGTGCCAGCTGGGAGACTAGCGGGACTAGCACAGATACGCAGTATTTT. Residues: CASWETSGTSTDTQYF.

The rearrangement joins TRBV2 to TRBJ2-1; D may be TRBD2 (5 bases). V gave up 4 bases and J gave up 8 bases, with 9 bases separating them. This CDR3 has 12 residues. Per germline, CDR1 SNHLY and CDR2 FYNNEI. CDR3 protein: CASSGPDYEQFF. CDR3 sequence (DNA): TGTGCCAGCAGTGGACCGGACTATGAGCAGTTCTTC.

This rearrangement joins TRBV6-6 to TRBJ2-5; TRBD1 aligns across 7 bases. The V segment lost 6 bases and the J segment 5 bases; nucleotides outside the gene matches: 9. Per the germline V gene, CDR1 is MNHNY and CDR2 is SVGAGI (reference sequence). The CDR3 covers 14 residues. The CDR3 DNA reads TGTGCCAGCAGGAAACAGGGGTCTGGGGAGACCCAGTACTTC. Amino acid sequence: CASRKQGSGETQYF.

This rearrangement joins TRBV4-2 to TRBJ2-1; the D is unclear. The V end was cut by 0 bases, the J end by 4 bases, with 10 bases between. CDR3 length: 15 residues. CDR1 is LGHNA, CDR2 YNFKEQ, per germline. Here the CDR3 reads CASSQEQVKYNEQFF. CDR3 sequence (DNA): TGTGCCAGCAGCCAAGAGCAGGTAAAATACAATGAGCAGTTCTTC.